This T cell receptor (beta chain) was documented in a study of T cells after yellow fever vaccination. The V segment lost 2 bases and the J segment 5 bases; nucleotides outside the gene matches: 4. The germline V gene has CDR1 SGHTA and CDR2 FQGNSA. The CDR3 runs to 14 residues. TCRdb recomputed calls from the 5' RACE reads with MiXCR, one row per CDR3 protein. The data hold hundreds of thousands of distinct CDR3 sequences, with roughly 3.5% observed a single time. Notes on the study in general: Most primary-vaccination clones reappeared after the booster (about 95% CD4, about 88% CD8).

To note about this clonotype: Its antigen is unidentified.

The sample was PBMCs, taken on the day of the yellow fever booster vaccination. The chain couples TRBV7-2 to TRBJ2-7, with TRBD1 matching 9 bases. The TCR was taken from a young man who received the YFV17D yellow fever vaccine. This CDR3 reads CASSLRTGDHEQYF. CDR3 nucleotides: TGTGCCAGCAGCTTAAGGACAGGGGACCACGAGCAGTACTTC.